These 7 T cell receptor beta chains share one sample of origin, sequenced in a study of T cell responses to AZD1222 COVID-19 vaccine. The data were produced by immunoSEQ multiplex PCR, yet TCRdb's version contains in-frame clones alone and is incomplete. The sample holds around 120,000 clones, about 90% seen once. The sequencing here drew on peripheral blood, taken 28 days after the second AZD1222 dose. These receptors originate from an adult who received the AZD1222 COVID-19 vaccine.

The gene calls are TRBV7-2 and TRBJ1-6; 8 positions match TRBD1. The germline gives CDR1 SGHTA, CDR2 FQGNSA. The CDR3 consists of 16 residues. The V segment lost 5 bases and the J segment 0 bases; nucleotides outside the gene matches: 3. The CDR3 nucleotides read TGTGCCAGCAGCAGGGACAGGAGCTCCTATAATTCACCCCTCCACTTT. Translating it yields CASSRDRSSYNSPLHF.

The V gene is TRBV28, the J gene TRBJ1-1, with 7 bases fitting TRBD1. Germline CDR1 MDHEN, CDR2 SYDVKM. V dropped 7 bases and J dropped 12; count of bases not matched to a gene: 17. This CDR3 is built from 14 residues. The CDR3 here is CASITDPGQIFSFF. The CDR3 nucleotides read TGTGCCAGCATTACAGATCCGGGACAGATCTTTTCTTTCTTT.

CDR3 in DNA: TGTGCCACCAGTGGTAAACAGGGAAAGAACACCGGGGAGCTGTTTTTT. Protein product: CATSGKQGKNTGELFF. The chain combines TRBV24-1 with TRBJ2-2; tentatively, D is TRBD1 (6 bases). This CDR3 comprises 16 residues. Germline assignment: CDR1 KGHDR and CDR2 SFDVKD. V lost 5 bases and J 1 base, leaving 13 bases between the germline ends.

The rearrangement uses TRBV27 and TRBJ2-2, with TRBD2 matching over 11 bases. Germline V CDR1 and CDR2: MNHEY, SMNVEV (reference sequence). J gave up 6 bases and V 6 bases, and 12 bases lay outside the gene matches. There are 17 residues in the CDR3. The chain's CDR3 is CASSSRLAGGRAGELFF. The DNA for the CDR3 is TGTGCCAGCAGCTCACGGCTAGCGGGGGGAAGGGCCGGGGAGCTGTTTTTT.

This rearrangement joins TRBV2 to TRBJ1-2, with TRBD1 as a possible D gene (6 bases). V shed 3 bases and J shed 1 base, with 9 bases lying between them. CDR1 and CDR2 from the germline V gene are SNHLY and FYNNEI. This CDR3 comprises 14 residues. The DNA of the CDR3 is TGTGCCAGCAGTGACGTAGGGGGTAACTATGGCTACACCTTC. Amino acids: CASSDVGGNYGYTF.

V and J are TRBV28 and TRBJ2-1; 8 bases map to TRBD2. The CDR3 runs 15 residues. Germline V gene data show CDR1 as MDHEN and CDR2 as SYDVKM. J was trimmed by 9 bases and V by 5 bases; bases with no gene match: 12. The DNA of the CDR3 is TGTGCCAGCAGTATACCCCGGGGGGGTATCAGTGAGCAGTTCTTC. Translation gives CASSIPRGGISEQFF.

V and J are TRBV5-6 and TRBJ2-3, with no clear D. This CDR3 contains 13 residues. V was cut by 0 bases and J by 6 bases, with 8 bases left in between. Germline V gives CDR1 SGHDT, CDR2 YYEEEE. The CDR3 bases are TGTGCCAGCAGCTTGGGATTTGGTGATACGCAGTATTTT. Amino acid sequence: CASSLGFGDTQYF.